The next 13 T cell receptor beta chains were all read from a single sample in a study of cytomegalovirus exposure and HLA in healthy donors. The PCR was carried out with 60 Vbeta primers and 13 Jbeta primers. TCRdb's copy holds only in-frame clones and misses some; the assay was immunoSEQ multiplex PCR. The sample yields about 96,000 clones, approximately 75% seen once. Sequencing was done on a sample of PBMCs. Source of these receptors: a female donor in good health and CMV-seropositive.

V is TRBV6-5 and J is TRBJ1-6, with D perhaps matching TRBD1 (5 bases). Deletions cut 6 bases from V and 7 bases from J, with 16 bases between. The CDR3 extends over 15 amino acids. Germline assignment: CDR1 MNHEY and CDR2 SVGAGI. CDR3 nucleotides: TGTGCCAGCAGCTGGGGGAGGTTGAGAAATTCACCCCTCCACTTT. Amino acids: CASSWGRLRNSPLHF.

The CDR3 sequence is CASSLRTGEGAYTF. As DNA, the CDR3 is TGTGCCAGCAGCTTGCGGACAGGGGAGGGCGCCTACACCTTC. The chain recombines TRBV5-4 with TRBJ1-2; 9 nucleotides line up with TRBD1. Germline V gene sequence: CDR1 SGHNT, CDR2 YYREEE (reference sequence). Unmatched junction bases numbered 8, after V lost 1 base and J lost 10 bases. CDR3 length equals 14 residues.

CDR3 amino acids: CASSQLIAGDYEQYF. As DNA, the CDR3 is TGTGCCAGCAGCCAACTGATAGCGGGGGACTACGAGCAGTACTTC. The J gene is TRBJ2-7, the V gene TRBV14, with 9 bases that match TRBD2. Germline CDR1 reads SGHDN; CDR2 reads FVKESK. The length of the CDR3 is 15 residues. Trimming took 2 bases from V and 3 from J; bases not matched to a gene: 5.

The rearrangement links TRBV5-5 to TRBJ2-1; maybe TRBD2 (5 bases). The V gene's germline CDR1 is SGHKS and CDR2 YYEKEE (reference sequence). This CDR3 is built from 13 residues. Trimming left V 0 bases short and J 4 bases short, with 5 bases between. Written as DNA, the CDR3 is TGTGCCAGCAGCTTGGGAGGGTACAATGAGCAGTTCTTC. Its translation is CASSLGGYNEQFF.

Points on this clone: The junction and the germline gene differ at one end; a read error may be behind it. V usage is TRBV7-2 and J usage is TRBJ2-2; 9 nucleotides line up with TRBD1. CDR3 size: 15 residues. Germline CDR1 and CDR2: SGHTA and FQGNSA. The CDR3 DNA is TGTGCCAGCAGCCCACAGGGGGCGAAGACCGGGGAGCTGTTTTTT. Amino acid sequence: CASSPQGAKTGELFF. The entire variable domain, with the rest obtained from reference TRBV7-2 and TRBJ2-2, is as follows: GAGVSQSPSNKVTEKGKDVELRCDPISGHTALYWYRQSLGQGLEFLIYFQGNSAPDKSGLPSDRFSAERTGGSVSTLTIQRTQQEDSAVYLCASSPQGAKTGELFFGEGSRLTVL.

This clone turned up a few times. The chain links TRBV29-1 to TRBJ2-3; 7 bases fit TRBD2. CDR3 size: 15 residues. J was trimmed by 3 bases and V by 1 base; bases with no gene match: 7. CDR1 and CDR2 (germline): SQVTM, ANQGSEA. The CDR3, as DNA: TGCAGCGTTGAAGTTCGGACTAGAGGGACAGATACGCAGTATTTT. Protein product: CSVEVRTRGTDTQYF.

This clone was picked up a small number of times. This chain links TRBV27 with TRBJ2-1, with 13 bases lining up with TRBD2. CDR1 and CDR2 (germline): MNHEY, SMNVEV (reference sequence). The CDR3 extends over 19 amino acids. Germline trimming cut 2 bases from V and 0 bases from J; bases unmatched to any gene: 7. The CDR3 loop is CASSLMGLAGQSSYNEQFF. The CDR3 DNA sequence: TGTGCCAGCAGTTTAATGGGACTAGCGGGACAAAGCTCCTACAATGAGCAGTTCTTC.

In this sample, this clone turned up many times. The V and J genes are TRBV28 and TRBJ2-7; 9 bases map to TRBD1. Germline V gene lookup returns CDR1 MDHEN and CDR2 SYDVKM. Unmatched junction bases numbered 13, after V lost 6 bases and J lost 7 bases. This CDR3 is built from 15 residues. CDR3 bases: TGTGCCAGCAGCTTGACAGGGGGTCTGGCATTTGAGCAGTACTTC. Amino acid sequence: CASSLTGGLAFEQYF.

V usage is TRBV7-9 and J usage is TRBJ1-1, with 7 bases that match TRBD1. With V trimmed by 2 bases and J by 5 bases, 5 bases remained unmatched. Per the germline V gene, CDR1 is SEHNR and CDR2 is FQNEAQ (reference sequence). The CDR3 is 14 amino acids. The CDR3 region has the DNA TGTGCCAGCAGCTTAATTACAGGGGCGACTGAAGCTTTCTTT. Translated: CASSLITGATEAFF.

This clone was detected only once. At one end, the junction sequence differs from germline, possibly due to a read error. The chain combines TRBV30 with TRBJ2-1; 8 bases line up with TRBD2. The CDR3 consists of 14 residues. Germline CDR1 reads GTSNPN; CDR2 reads SVGIG (reference sequence). In nucleotides, the CDR3 is TGTGCTTCATGGACCCACGGGGGGGGGAATGGGCAGTTCTTC. It yields the protein CASWTHGGGNGQFF. Variable domain in full (rest from reference TRBV30 and TRBJ2-1): SQTIHQWPATLVQPVGSPLSLECTVEGTSNPNLYWYRQAAGRGLQLLFYSVGIGQISSEVPQNLSASRPQDRQFILSSKKLLLSDSGFYLCASWTHGGGNGQFFGPGTRLTVL.

The rearrangement links TRBV5-8 to TRBJ2-7, with D possibly TRBD2 on 5 matching bases. This CDR3 is built from 14 residues. V lost 0 bases, J lost 0 bases, and 7 bases lay in between. Germline CDR1 reads SGHTS; CDR2 reads YDEGEE. The CDR3 sequence: CASSLVAHSYEQYF. DNA of the CDR3: TGTGCCAGCAGCTTGGTAGCGCACTCCTACGAGCAGTACTTC.

The chain links TRBV7-2 to TRBJ1-2; weak D call: TRBD1 (6 bases). This CDR3 is built from 13 residues. The germline V and J ends were trimmed by 6 bases and 8 bases, with 16 bases remaining between them. CDR1 and CDR2 from the germline V gene are SGHTA and FQGNSA. CDR3 in DNA: TGTGCCAGCAGGTCAAGCAGGGGCGCGGGCTACACCTTC. Protein: CASRSSRGAGYTF. The variable domain in full, with the rest retrieved from reference TRBV7-2 and TRBJ1-2, is GAGVSQSPSNKVTEKGKDVELRCDPISGHTALYWYRQSLGQGLEFLIYFQGNSAPDKSGLPSDRFSAERTGGSVSTLTIQRTQQEDSAVYLCASRSSRGAGYTFGSGTRLTVV.

The sample holds a few counts of this clone. V usage is TRBV15 and J usage is TRBJ2-5, with D perhaps matching TRBD1 (6 bases). V was shortened by 0 bases and J by 3 bases, with 8 bases between the two germline ends. Germline V gene sequence: CDR1 LNHNV, CDR2 YYDKDF (reference sequence). This CDR3 spans 14 amino acids. CDR3 nucleotides: TGTGCCACCAGCAGAGATGCAGGGGAAGAGACCCAGTACTTC. This codes for CATSRDAGEETQYF.